The clone carrying this T cell receptor beta chain showed up just a few times. Its target is unknown. This record comes from a study of beta chain features in type 1 diabetes. Study details: Cell yields, gender and age were comparable in patients and healthy donors. Whole-study findings and limits: A moderate, significant TCRB CDR3 shortening appeared in type 1 diabetes across four CD4+ subsets. Compared to healthy donors, patients appeared to have naive, central memory and Treg TCRB repertoires that were more alike. VDJ junctions sequenced from type 1 diabetes patients showed fewer insertions and more deletions.

Between the trimmed V and J ends, which lost 5 bases and 1 base, there was a span of 9 bases. The CDR3 covers 14 residues. Germline CDR1 is SGHTA and CDR2 is FQGNSA. cDNA synthesis used the whole RNA isolate, giving expressed TCRB sequences. Measured with immunoSEQ multiplex PCR; TCRdb has only the in-frame clones, and not every one. The repertoire holds under 450,000 clones, approximately 16% seen once, with approximately 0.019% in the top ten. This rearrangement joins TRBV7-2 to TRBJ2-4; D unclear. The sequence derives from a woman aged 18 to 35 in good health. Material for sequencing was naive CD4+ T cells from blood. CDR3 region: CASSTYRAKNIQYF. Written as DNA, the CDR3 is TGTGCCAGCAGCACCTACCGGGCCAAAAACATTCAGTACTTC.